Shown below are 7 T cell receptor beta chains from a single sample sequenced in a study of shared clonotypes between healthy human individuals. Profiling relied on immunoSEQ multiplex PCR, and the TCRdb table lists in-frame clones only, not all of them. Among roughly 1 million clones listed, about 80% were seen once. Input material: memory CD4+ T cells sorted from blood. Subset defined: CD45RA-negative fraction. The source of these receptors is a man between 18 and 29 years old in good health.

The chain couples TRBV28 to TRBJ1-4, with a weak D call TRBD1 (6 bases). V was cut by 6 bases and J by 7 bases, with 12 bases left in between. The CDR3 consists of 13 residues. Germline assignment: CDR1 MDHEN and CDR2 SYDVKM. The chain's CDR3 is CASRSTGGEKLFF. The CDR3 DNA reads TGTGCCAGCAGATCGACAGGAGGTGAAAAACTGTTTTTT.

The chain combines TRBV19 with TRBJ1-4, with a possible D match to TRBD1 (6 bases). Germline assignment: CDR1 LNHDA and CDR2 SQIVND (reference sequence). Trimming pared 4 bases from V and 3 bases from J, leaving 15 bases between. This CDR3 comprises 16 residues. The CDR3: CASSSRGGAANEKLFF. The CDR3 DNA follows: TGTGCCAGTAGTAGTCGAGGGGGGGCGGCTAATGAAAAACTGTTTTTT.

As to this clone: Only one base separates this from a far larger clonotype, so it likely reflects a read error. This chain joins TRBV7-3 and TRBJ2-2; D gene ambiguous. The CDR3 is made up of 14 amino acids. V shed 5 bases and J shed 0 bases, with 7 bases lying between them. Germline V lookup: CDR1 SGHTA, CDR2 FQGTGA. CDR3: CASSPGSNTGELFF. CDR3 coding DNA: TGTGCCAGCAGCCCCGGGTCGAACACCGGGGAGCTGTTTTTT.

For this clone: Mismatch with germline at one junction end may stem from a read error. The rearrangement joins TRBV7-7 to TRBJ2-1; 10 positions match TRBD2. The CDR3 spans 13 residues. From germline, CDR1 is SSHAT and CDR2 FNYEAQ (reference sequence). In nucleotides, the CDR3 is TGTGCTAGCAGTACGGGACTAGCGAATGAGCAGTTCTTC. This encodes CASSTGLANEQFF.

V is TRBV7-2 and J is TRBJ2-1; the D gene is possibly TRBD2 (6 bases). V was shortened by 5 bases and J by 5 bases, with 19 bases between the two germline ends. This CDR3 comprises 16 residues. CDR1 is SGHTA and CDR2 is FQGNSA in the germline V gene. The CDR3 loop reads CASSLGSLPPNNEQFF. CDR3 coding DNA: TGTGCCAGCAGCCTCGGGAGCCTCCCACCCAACAATGAGCAGTTCTTC.

A single count supports this clone. CDR3 DNA sequence: TGTGCCAGCAGCCACGGGACTAGCGGGATCTACGAGCAGTACTTC. Residues: CASSHGTSGIYEQYF. V gene TRBV5-4 combines with J gene TRBJ2-7; 13 bases align to TRBD2. Germline V lookup: CDR1 SGHNT, CDR2 YYREEE (reference sequence). The CDR3 loop spans 15 amino acids. The trim removed 4 bases at V and 3 bases at J, leaving 4 bases unmatched. Supplemented by reference TRBV5-4 and TRBJ2-7, the full variable domain reads ETGVTQSPTHLIKTRGQQVTLRCSSQSGHNTVSWYQQALGQGPQFIFQYYREEENGRGNFPPRFSGLQFPNYSSELNVNALELDDSALYLCASSHGTSGIYEQYFGPGTRLTVT.

The chain has TRBV7-9 and TRBJ1-2, with 7 bases aligning to TRBD1. The CDR3 is made up of 14 amino acids. The ends lost 4 bases at V and 8 bases at J; junction bases unmatched: 10. From germline, CDR1 is SEHNR and CDR2 FQNEAQ (reference sequence). As DNA, the CDR3 is TGTGCCAGCAGCTCCGTATCAGGGGGTGTAGGCTACACCTTC. Translation: CASSSVSGGVGYTF.